These 32 T cell receptor beta chains were sequenced from one sample in a study of beta chain features in type 1 diabetes. The sequenced template was cDNA made from the entire isolated RNA. Profiled with immunoSEQ multiplex PCR; TCRdb holds only in-frame clones, not every one. The sample shows 200,000 to 250,000 clones, approximately 11% of them seen only once. The material sequenced was central memory CD4+ T cells from blood. The receptor source for this set is a man between 18 and 29 years old in good health.

The rearrangement links TRBV30 to TRBJ1-1; no definite D call. There are 13 residues in the CDR3. Germline CDR1 and CDR2: GTSNPN and SVGIG (reference sequence). V lost 3 bases to trimming and J lost 5 bases, with 13 bases between them. The CDR3 here is CAWSPESGTEAFF. The CDR3 nucleotides read TGTGCCTGGAGCCCAGAGAGCGGGACTGAAGCTTTCTTT.

This clone was recorded many times. The chain's CDR3 is CAWQTDPRDTEAFF. The CDR3 DNA reads TGTGCCTGGCAAACCGACCCGAGGGACACTGAAGCTTTCTTT. The chain is built from TRBV30 and TRBJ1-1, with D hard to call. Germline CDR1 and CDR2: GTSNPN and SVGIG (reference sequence). This CDR3 contains 14 residues. V gave up 5 bases and J gave up 3 bases, with 16 bases separating them.

This chain connects TRBV15 to TRBJ1-4; D possibly corresponds to TRBD1 (5 bases). The CDR3 totals 15 residues. The V and J ends lost 0 bases and 8 bases respectively, with 13 bases between them. CDR1 LNHNV and CDR2 YYDKDF come from the germline V gene (reference sequence). The CDR3 sequence: CATSRDQGAYEKLFF. The CDR3 nucleotides read TGTGCCACCAGCAGAGATCAGGGTGCCTACGAAAAACTGTTTTTT.

This clone has just a few counts. The genes are TRBV5-1 and TRBJ2-1, with 8 bases aligning to TRBD2. This CDR3 spans 15 amino acids. Looked up from germline, CDR1 is SGHRS and CDR2 is YFSETQ. The trim removed 1 base at V and 7 bases at J, leaving 7 bases unmatched. CDR3 DNA: TGCGCCAGCAGCTTGATCGTAGCGGGAACGAATGAGCAGTTCTTC. It encodes CASSLIVAGTNEQFF.

This clone has a handful of counts. The J gene is TRBJ2-1, the V gene TRBV18; no clear D. This CDR3 has 15 amino acids. V was clipped by 3 bases and J by 8 bases, with 17 bases between them. Germline lookup yields CDR1 KGHSH and CDR2 LQKENI. CDR3: CASSPIRRGWDEQFF. The CDR3 DNA sequence: TGTGCCAGCTCACCTATCCGTCGAGGATGGGATGAGCAGTTCTTC. The full variable domain, completed using reference TRBV18 and TRBJ2-1, is NAGVMQNPRHLVRRRGQEARLRCSPMKGHSHVYWYRQLPEEGLKFMVYLQKENIIDESGMPKERFSAEFPKEGPSILRIQQVVRGDSAAYFCASSPIRRGWDEQFFGPGTRLTVL.

This clone was picked up a small number of times. V is TRBV7-3 and J is TRBJ2-7, with 8 bases fitting TRBD2. This CDR3 is 14 amino acids long. V trimming: 5 bases; J trimming: 5 bases; junction bases outside the gene matches: 8. Per the germline V gene, CDR1 is SGHTA and CDR2 is FQGTGA. CDR3 protein: CASSRSGSVDEQYF. The CDR3 nucleotides read TGTGCCAGCAGCCGGAGCGGGAGTGTGGACGAGCAGTACTTC.

This clone was detected a few times. The V gene is TRBV5-1, the J gene TRBJ2-7; the match to TRBD2 covers 8 bases. Germline V gives CDR1 SGHRS, CDR2 YFSETQ. This CDR3 has 14 amino acids. Trimming took 4 bases from V and 3 from J; bases not matched to a gene: 6. In nucleotides, the CDR3 is TGCGCCAGCAGCCCAGCGGGAGCTGTCTACGAGCAGTACTTC. Encoded protein: CASSPAGAVYEQYF.

This clone appeared many times. The genes are TRBV30 and TRBJ2-2; unclear D gene. V was cut by 4 bases and J by 6 bases, with 9 bases left in between. The CDR3 consists of 12 residues. Germline V gives CDR1 GTSNPN, CDR2 SVGIG (reference sequence). The CDR3 sequence: CAWMLIPGELFF. In DNA form, the CDR3 reads TGTGCCTGGATGCTGATACCCGGGGAGCTGTTTTTT.

This clone was seen a handful of times. This chain uses TRBV7-9 with TRBJ2-7, with D hard to call. Trimming cost V 1 base and J 2 bases, with 12 bases left between them. This CDR3 is 15 amino acids long. The germline CDR1 and CDR2 sequences are SEHNR and FQNEAQ (reference sequence). This chain's CDR3 is CASSLGNSEAYEQYF. The DNA of the CDR3 is TGTGCCAGCAGCTTAGGCAATTCAGAGGCCTACGAGCAGTACTTC.

The sample holds a few counts of this clone. The J gene is TRBJ2-3, the V gene TRBV4-3; weak D call: TRBD1 (5 bases). Deletions cut 0 bases from V and 1 base from J, with 11 bases between. From germline, CDR1 is LGHNA and CDR2 YSLEER. The CDR3 totals 16 residues. The CDR3 spells CASSQEGVQGTDTQYF. DNA of the CDR3: TGCGCCAGCAGCCAAGAAGGTGTACAGGGCACAGATACGCAGTATTTT.

This clone has at least ten counts. This chain joins TRBV7-2 and TRBJ2-1, with D perhaps matching TRBD1 or TRBD2 (5 bases each). The CDR3 loop spans 11 amino acids. Per germline, CDR1 SGHTA and CDR2 FQGNSA. V lost 2 bases to trimming and J lost 15 bases, with 11 bases between them. As DNA, the CDR3 is TGTGCCAGCAGCTTAACAGGACTGGGGTTCTTC. The encoded protein is CASSLTGLGFF.

The chain combines TRBV18 with TRBJ1-4, with D hard to call. The CDR3 extends over 15 amino acids. The V and J ends lost 3 bases and 1 base respectively, with 9 bases between them. Germline V gives CDR1 KGHSH, CDR2 LQKENI. The CDR3 region is CASSPRLRTNEKLFF. The CDR3 nucleotides read TGTGCCAGCTCACCCCGGCTGCGAACTAATGAAAAACTGTTTTTT. The full variable domain, in which reference TRBV18 and TRBJ1-4 provide the parts outside the CDR3, is NAGVMQNPRHLVRRRGQEARLRCSPMKGHSHVYWYRQLPEEGLKFMVYLQKENIIDESGMPKERFSAEFPKEGPSILRIQQVVRGDSAAYFCASSPRLRTNEKLFFGSGTQLSVL.

In its sample, this clone was seen many times. The CDR3 loop reads CASSPQSTGYTF. Written as DNA, the CDR3 is TGTGCCAGCAGCCCCCAATCCACAGGCTACACCTTC. The chain employs TRBV6-1 and TRBJ1-2, with D unresolved. The CDR3 has 12 amino acids. The germline V gene encodes CDR1 MNHNS and CDR2 SASEGT. The germline V and J ends were trimmed by 6 bases and 8 bases, with 13 bases remaining between them.

This clone was detected a few times. This sequence joins TRBV10-3 and TRBJ2-3, with D hard to call. Trimming removed 0 bases from V and 3 bases from J, with 7 bases in between. There are 14 residues in the CDR3. Germline-derived CDR1 and CDR2 are ENHRY and SYGVKD. CDR3 amino acids: CAISESTVTDTQYF. CDR3 sequence (DNA): TGTGCCATCAGTGAGTCGACGGTTACAGATACGCAGTATTTT.

There are a few counts of this clone. The chain is built from TRBV4-2 and TRBJ2-7, with D hard to call. Germline CDR1 LGHNA, CDR2 YNFKEQ. The ends were cut back, 2 bases at V and 2 bases at J, with 10 bases in the middle. This CDR3 spans 14 amino acids. The CDR3 DNA reads as TGTGCCAGCAGCCAAAATGTGGGGACCTACGAGCAGTACTTC. Translation: CASSQNVGTYEQYF.

The chain uses TRBV2 and TRBJ2-7; possible D gene TRBD2, 6 bases. The CDR3 runs to 10 residues. Germline V gene data show CDR1 as SNHLY and CDR2 as FYNNEI. V lost 8 bases to trimming and J lost 7 bases, with 9 bases between them. The DNA of the CDR3 is TGTGCCAGCCGGCTAGCGGAGCAGTACTTC. Its protein product is CASRLAEQYF.

This clone occurred a few times. The genes are TRBV29-1 and TRBJ2-1, with 10 bases fitting TRBD2. Trimming removed 7 bases from V and 2 bases from J; junction bases left unmatched: 5. The CDR3 runs to 14 residues. The V gene's germline CDR1 is SQVTM and CDR2 ANQGSEA. CDR3 nucleotides: TGCAGCGCCCATGGGACTAGCGCCTACAATGAGCAGTTCTTC. Its protein product is CSAHGTSAYNEQFF.

This clone was counted ten times or more. This rearrangement joins TRBV6-6 to TRBJ2-7, with 8 bases aligning to TRBD1. V shed 5 bases, J shed 5 bases, and the junction held 8 bases outside the gene matches. The germline V gene has CDR1 MNHNY and CDR2 SVGAGI (reference sequence). The CDR3 has 14 residues. The CDR3 sequence: CASSSGQGRHEQYF. The CDR3 bases are TGTGCCAGCAGTAGCGGACAGGGCAGGCACGAGCAGTACTTC.

This chain uses TRBV9 with TRBJ2-3; D remains unclear. CDR1 is SGDLS, CDR2 YYNGEE, per germline. The CDR3 spans 16 residues. Trimming took 3 bases from V and 2 from J, leaving 16 bases between them. CDR3 in DNA: TGTGCCAGCAGCGCCCCACTCGGCGGATACACAGATACGCAGTATTTT. Amino acid sequence: CASSAPLGGYTDTQYF.

This clone was found a few times. The chain couples TRBV23-1 to TRBJ2-1; TRBD2 matches 12 bases. TRBV23-1 is flagged as an ORF with uncertain function. The CDR3 covers 16 residues. Losses at the gene ends were 4 bases for V and 8 bases for J; bases not matched to a gene: 9. The CDR3 DNA follows: TGCGCCAGCAGTCCTCTAGCGGGAGGGCAGGGGCATGAGCAGTTCTTC. Translated: CASSPLAGGQGHEQFF.

The J gene is TRBJ2-4, the V gene TRBV6-5; 8 bases agree with TRBD1. CDR1 and CDR2 from the germline V gene are MNHEY and SVGAGI. Unmatched junction bases numbered 6, after V lost 0 bases and J lost 5 bases. This CDR3 has 16 amino acids. The CDR3 DNA sequence: TGTGCCAGCAGTTACTCGACGACAGGGGCGGAAAACATTCAGTACTTC. This translates into CASSYSTTGAENIQYF.

This clone was observed a few times. V and J are TRBV2 and TRBJ2-7; TRBD1 agrees at 8 bases. Germline values: CDR1 SNHLY, CDR2 FYNNEI. This CDR3 is built from 14 residues. V shed 10 bases and J 4 bases; nucleotides not matched to a gene: 12. The CDR3 nucleotides read TGTGCCATCCGACAGGGGAAGAAGGTGTACGAGCAGTACTTC. It codes for CAIRQGKKVYEQYF. Filled out from reference TRBV2 and TRBJ2-7, the complete variable domain reads EPEVTQTPSHQVTQMGQEVILRCVPISNHLYFYWYRQILGQKVEFLVSFYNNEISEKSEIFDDQFSVERPDGSNFTLKIRSTKLEDSAMYFCAIRQGKKVYEQYFGPGTRLTVT.

The V and J genes are TRBV5-1 and TRBJ2-7, with TRBD2 as a possible D gene (6 bases). This CDR3 region has 16 residues. Trimming cost V 0 bases and J 2 bases, with 15 bases left between them. Germline loops: CDR1 SGHRS, CDR2 YFSETQ. The CDR3 sequence is CASSLAGGIVPYEQYF. Here the CDR3 DNA reads TGCGCCAGCAGCTTGGCCGGCGGGATAGTCCCCTACGAGCAGTACTTC. Complete variable domain (other parts from reference TRBV5-1 and TRBJ2-7): KAGVTQTPRYLIKTRGQQVTLSCSPISGHRSVSWYQQTPGQGLQFLFEYFSETQRNKGNFPGRFSGRQFSNSRSEMNVSTLELGDSALYLCASSLAGGIVPYEQYFGPGTRLTVT.

The chain carries TRBV5-1 and TRBJ2-1; TRBD2 aligns across 10 bases. The CDR3 is made up of 14 amino acids. V gave up 1 base and J gave up 10 bases; unmatched junction bases: 5. Germline values: CDR1 SGHRS, CDR2 YFSETQ. This CDR3 is CASSLLAGVEEQFF. In DNA, the CDR3 is TGCGCCAGCAGCTTGCTAGCGGGAGTGGAGGAGCAGTTCTTC.

This chain's CDR3 is CASGRPGDEQYF. The CDR3, as DNA: TGCGCCAGCGGCCGGCCTGGAGACGAGCAGTACTTC. The chain has TRBV4-1 and TRBJ2-7; D remains ambiguous. In germline, CDR1 is MGHRA, CDR2 YSYEKL. This CDR3 is built from 12 residues. Trimming removed 8 bases from V and 5 bases from J, with 13 bases in between.

This clone has a handful of counts. The chain uses TRBV7-2 and TRBJ2-5; no firm D call. Trimming took 1 base from V and 6 from J, leaving 9 bases between them. Germline-derived CDR1 and CDR2 are SGHTA and FQGNSA. The CDR3 consists of 13 residues. The CDR3 nucleotides read TGTGCCAGCAGCTTAGGTTACACCCAGACCCAGTACTTC. It specifies CASSLGYTQTQYF.

On this clone: Other nucleotide sequences in the sample specify the same CDR3. The chain couples TRBV19 to TRBJ1-5, with D perhaps matching TRBD1 (6 bases). Germline V gives CDR1 LNHDA, CDR2 SQIVND (reference sequence). The ends were cut back, 5 bases at V and 7 bases at J, with 6 bases in the middle. This CDR3 comprises 11 residues. The CDR3: CASSGGQPQHF. In nucleotides, the CDR3 is TGTGCCAGTAGTGGGGGCCAGCCCCAGCATTTT. The variable domain in full, completed from reference TRBV19 and TRBJ1-5, reads DGGITQSPKYLFRKEGQNVTLSCEQNLNHDAMYWYRQDPGQGLRLIYYSQIVNDFQKGDIAEGYSVSREKKESFPLTVTSAQKNPTAFYLCASSGGQPQHFGDGTRLSIL.

This clone was seen more than once but under ten times. The chain joins TRBV5-1 to TRBJ2-1; 9 bases fit TRBD1. This CDR3 has 15 amino acids. Germline V gene data show CDR1 as SGHRS and CDR2 as YFSETQ. V was clipped by 2 bases and J by 7 bases; unmatched bases: 7. Here the CDR3 reads CASSLWTGAVNEQFF. The CDR3 DNA sequence: TGCGCCAGCAGCTTATGGACAGGGGCGGTGAATGAGCAGTTCTTC.

This clone has just a few counts. J is TRBJ1-1 and V is TRBV30, with D uncertain. CDR3 length: 15 amino acids. Germline V gene data show CDR1 as GTSNPN and CDR2 as SVGIG (reference sequence). V lost 2 bases to trimming and J lost 5 bases, with 18 bases between them. The CDR3 loop is CAWSPRTGSGTEAFF. The CDR3 coding sequence is TGTGCCTGGAGTCCGAGGACTGGCAGCGGAACTGAAGCTTTCTTT.

This clone was seen at least ten times. The gene calls are TRBV2 and TRBJ2-1, with D possibly matching TRBD2 (5 bases). This CDR3 has 13 residues. V was trimmed by 6 bases and J by 3 bases, leaving 9 bases between them. The V gene's germline CDR1 is SNHLY and CDR2 FYNNEI. CDR3 amino acids: CASRREYYNEQFF. Written as DNA, the CDR3 is TGTGCCAGCAGGAGGGAATACTACAATGAGCAGTTCTTC.

CDR3 nucleotide sequence: TGTGCCAGCAGCGGACAGGCAGGCTACGAGCAGTACTTC. Encoded protein: CASSGQAGYEQYF. The V call is TRBV7-2, the J call TRBJ2-7, with TRBD1 identical over 7 bases. The V gene's germline CDR1 is SGHTA and CDR2 FQGNSA. The CDR3 extends over 13 amino acids. With 5 bases clipped from V and 3 bases from J, the junction kept 4 bases outside the gene matches. The full variable domain, rest sourced from reference TRBV7-2 and TRBJ2-7, is GAGVSQSPSNKVTEKGKDVELRCDPISGHTALYWYRQSLGQGLEFLIYFQGNSAPDKSGLPSDRFSAERTGGSVSTLTIQRTQQEDSAVYLCASSGQAGYEQYFGPGTRLTVT.

This clone was observed a few times. This chain uses TRBV5-1 with TRBJ1-1; D is unclear. Germline V gives CDR1 SGHRS, CDR2 YFSETQ. Trimming took 4 bases from V and 2 from J, leaving 9 bases between them. This CDR3 contains 13 residues. The CDR3 DNA follows: TGCGCCAGCAGCGGCGGAATAAACACTGAAGCTTTCTTT. Encoded protein: CASSGGINTEAFF.